One and the same sample provided the 4 T cell receptor beta chains below, sequenced in a study of blood T cell repertoires in COVID-19. Libraries were prepared by immunoSEQ multiplex PCR; TCRdb keeps only in-frame clonotypes and omits some of them. The sample consists of some 150,000 clones, approximately 90% of them appearing once. Sequencing was done on a sample of peripheral blood. Receptor source: a woman in her sixties with active or convalescent COVID-19.

This chain uses TRBV3-1 (or the pseudogene TRBV3-2) with TRBJ2-7; 13 bases align to TRBD2. V dropped 2 bases and J dropped 6; count of bases not matched to a gene: 4. The CDR3 is 15 residues long. The V gene's germline CDR1 is LGHDT and CDR2 YNNKEL (reference sequence). DNA for the CDR3: TGTGCCAGCAGCCAACCCGGGACTAGCGGGGTCGAGCAGTACTTC. The encoded protein is CASSQPGTSGVEQYF.

The genes are TRBV5-4 and TRBJ1-2, with D hard to call. The CDR3 totals 14 residues. V lost 3 bases and J lost 4, with 13 bases in between. Germline loops: CDR1 SGHNT, CDR2 YYREEE (reference sequence). The CDR3 DNA sequence: TGTGCCAGCAGCTCCATACCAGTGTTCTATGGCTACACCTTC. Its translation: CASSSIPVFYGYTF.

V is TRBV16 and J is TRBJ2-3; the D is unclear. There are 15 residues in the CDR3. The germline V gene has CDR1 KGHSY and CDR2 FQNENV. V lost 0 bases and J lost 0, with 7 bases in between. The CDR3 DNA reads as TGTGCCAGCAGCCAATCTAGAACTAGCACAGATACGCAGTATTTT. Protein product: CASSQSRTSTDTQYF.

The chain recombines TRBV6-4 with TRBJ2-2; 7 bases align to TRBD2. Germline-derived CDR1 and CDR2 are MRHNA and SNTAGT. CDR3 size: 15 residues. After removal of 4 bases from V and 4 bases from J, the junction contained 6 bases not matched to a gene. Here the CDR3 DNA reads TGTGCCAGCAGTGTCAGGGAGGGTTCCACCGGGGAGCTGTTTTTT. Translated, it gives CASSVREGSTGELFF.